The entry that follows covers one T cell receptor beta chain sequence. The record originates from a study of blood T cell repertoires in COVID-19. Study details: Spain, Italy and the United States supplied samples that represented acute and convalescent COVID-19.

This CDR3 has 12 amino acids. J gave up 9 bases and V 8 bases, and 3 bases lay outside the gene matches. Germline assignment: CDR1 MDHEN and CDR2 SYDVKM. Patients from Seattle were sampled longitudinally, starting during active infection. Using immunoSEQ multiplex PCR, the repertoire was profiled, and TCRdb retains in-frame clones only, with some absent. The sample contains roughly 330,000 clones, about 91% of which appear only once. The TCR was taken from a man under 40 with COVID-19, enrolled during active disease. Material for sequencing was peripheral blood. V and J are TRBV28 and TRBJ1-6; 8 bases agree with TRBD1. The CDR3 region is CASGQGSSPLHF. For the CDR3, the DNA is TGTGCCAGCGGACAGGGTAGTTCACCCCTCCACTTT.